The entry below gives a single T cell receptor (beta chain) sequence along with its context. The antigen remains undetermined. The method was immunoSEQ multiplex PCR; TCRdb's version includes in-frame clones alone and lacks a portion of them. The data show fewer than 95,000 clones, 90% seen once. Baseline, cycle 4 day 1, and cycle 7 day 1 were the blood sampling points. This specimen belongs to a study of OX40 agonist ivuxolimab in advanced cancers. Overall study: Intravenous ivuxolimab was administered to patients every 2 weeks at 0.01 to 10 mg/kg. Patients enrolled in dose escalation were diagnosed with hepatocellular carcinoma, melanoma, renal cell or head and neck cancer. Study outcomes and limitations: In CD8+ T cells, expanded clones were on average more numerous than in CD4+.

Looked up from germline, CDR1 is SNHLY and CDR2 is FYNNEI. The V and J ends lost 0 bases and 3 bases respectively, with 11 bases between them. The CDR3 is 15 amino acids. The source is an adult with an advanced solid tumor such as melanoma, head and neck, liver or kidney cancer. This chain uses TRBV2 with TRBJ1-2; D remains unclear. The material sequenced was CD4+ or CD8+ T cells sorted from blood, taken in a trial of the OX40 agonist ivuxolimab. The CDR3 spells CASSEALVDHYGYTF. The DNA for the CDR3 is TGTGCCAGCAGTGAAGCTTTGGTAGATCACTATGGCTACACCTTC.